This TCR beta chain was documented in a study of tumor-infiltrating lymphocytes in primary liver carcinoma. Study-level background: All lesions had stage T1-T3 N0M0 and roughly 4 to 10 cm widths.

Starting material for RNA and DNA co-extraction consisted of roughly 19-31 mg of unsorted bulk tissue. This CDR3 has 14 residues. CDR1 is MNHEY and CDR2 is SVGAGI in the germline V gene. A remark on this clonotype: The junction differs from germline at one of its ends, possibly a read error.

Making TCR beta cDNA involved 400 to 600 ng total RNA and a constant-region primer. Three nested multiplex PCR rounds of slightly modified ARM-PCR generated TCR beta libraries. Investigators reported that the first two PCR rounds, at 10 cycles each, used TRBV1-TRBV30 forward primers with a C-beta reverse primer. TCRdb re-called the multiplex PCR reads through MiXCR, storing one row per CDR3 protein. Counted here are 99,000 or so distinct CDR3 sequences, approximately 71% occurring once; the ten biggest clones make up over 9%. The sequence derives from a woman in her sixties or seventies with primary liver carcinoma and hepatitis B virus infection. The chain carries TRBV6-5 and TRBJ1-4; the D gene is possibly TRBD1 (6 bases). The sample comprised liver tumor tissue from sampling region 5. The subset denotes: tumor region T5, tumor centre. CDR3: CASSRGATNEKLFF. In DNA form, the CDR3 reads TGTGCAAGCAGCAGGGGAGCAACTAATGAAAAACTGTTTTTT.